These T cell receptor beta chains were read from a single sample in a study of CD8+ T cells in alopecia areata. Sequencing used immunoSEQ multiplex PCR; TCRdb keeps in-frame clones, though not all of them. The sample records roughly 150,000 clones, 55% being singletons. The sequencing sample was made of CD4+ T cells sorted from blood. The receptors originated from a human donor in good health. Both conserved end residues are part of each CDR3. A D gene is named only where the DNA matches it firmly. For some rows the clone size is stated as once, few or many, or as a class when expanded; others skip it.

TRBV5-1,TRBJ2-7,TRBD1,few,CASSGGQGPYEQYF,TGCGCCAGCAGTGGGGGACAGGGGCCCTACGAGCAGTACTTC
TRBV10-2,TRBJ2-7,NA,NA,CASRDVKTYEQYF,TGCGCCAGCAGGGACGTTAAGACCTACGAGCAGTACTTC
TRBV7-3,TRBJ2-2,TRBD2,few,CASSLLAGGPDTGELFF,TGTGCCAGCAGCTTACTAGCGGGAGGGCCGGACACCGGGGAGCTGTTTTTT
TRBV25-1,TRBJ2-2,NA,NA,CASSRSRGRAIGGELFF,TGTGCCAGCAGCCGGTCAAGGGGCAGGGCAATCGGCGGGGAGCTGTTTTTT
TRBV29-1,TRBJ2-7,TRBD2,NA,CSVEDVVSGAYEQYF,TGCAGCGTTGAAGACGTAGTAAGCGGGGCCTACGAGCAGTACTTC
TRBV28,TRBJ1-2,NA,NA,CASSPRGGYSPTGGYTF,TGTGCCAGCAGCCCACGGGGTGGGTACTCCCCGACTGGGGGCTACACCTTC
TRBV29-1,TRBJ2-5,TRBD2,NA,CSVGLAGVAETQYF,TGCAGCGTGGGACTAGCGGGAGTCGCAGAGACCCAGTACTTC
TRBV25-1,TRBJ1-2,NA,few,CASSKPSYGYTF,TGTGCCAGCAGTAAGCCAAGCTATGGCTACACCTTC
TRBV6-6,TRBJ2-1,NA,few,CASSASRRNEQFF,TGTGCCAGCAGTGCTTCCAGACGCAATGAGCAGTTCTTC
TRBV2,TRBJ2-7,NA,NA,CASSVSGNEQYF,TGTGCCAGCAGTGTCTCCGGGAACGAGCAGTACTTC
TRBV6-6,TRBJ2-5,NA,few,CASSYGGTQYF,TGTGCCAGCAGTTACGGCGGAACCCAGTACTTC
TRBV19,TRBJ2-5,NA,few,CASSIRRGRQETQYF,TGTGCCAGTAGTATTAGAAGGGGTCGACAAGAGACCCAGTACTTC
TRBV5-1,TRBJ2-1,NA,few,CASSPPSGQHNEQFF,TGCGCCAGCAGCCCCCCAAGCGGGCAACACAATGAGCAGTTCTTC
TRBV2,TRBJ2-7,TRBD1,few,CASIGQATYEQYF,TGTGCCAGCATAGGACAGGCTACCTACGAGCAGTACTTC
TRBV29-1,TRBJ2-1,TRBD2,NA,CSVAVLAGVPEQFF,TGCAGCGTTGCCGTTCTAGCGGGAGTACCTGAGCAGTTCTTC
TRBV9,TRBJ1-2,NA,NA,CASWGNYGYTF,TGTGCCAGCTGGGGGAACTATGGCTACACCTTC
TRBV30,TRBJ1-3,NA,NA,CAWTGNTIYF,TGTGCCTGGACAGGAAACACCATATATTTT
TRBV4-1,TRBJ1-2,NA,NA,CASSQGLRNRGSYGYTF,TGCGCCAGCAGCCAAGGCCTCCGTAATCGGGGTAGCTATGGCTACACCTTC
TRBV15,TRBJ2-3,TRBD2,NA,CATSRATSGRATKRDTQYF,TGTGCCACCAGCAGAGCAACTAGCGGGAGGGCCACGAAGCGGGATACGCAGTATTTT
TRBV5-6,TRBJ2-1,TRBD2,NA,CASSPTSGSFYEQFF,TGTGCCAGCAGCCCGACTAGCGGGAGTTTTTATGAGCAGTTCTTC
TRBV14,TRBJ2-7,TRBD2,few,CASSPRLSGRPHEQYF,TGTGCCAGCAGCCCCCGTCTTAGCGGGAGGCCCCACGAGCAGTACTTC
TRBV30,TRBJ2-5,NA,once,CAWSAFTGVTQYF,TGTGCCTGGAGTGCGTTTACGGGAGTGACCCAGTACTTC
TRBV5-6,TRBJ1-2,NA,NA,CASSFLPSGVDYGYTF,TGTGCCAGCAGCTTTCTTCCGTCAGGGGTAGACTATGGCTACACCTTC
TRBV6-6,TRBJ2-7,TRBD1,NA,CASSSKTGNSYEQYF,TGTGCCAGCAGTTCCAAGACAGGGAACTCTTACGAGCAGTACTTC
TRBV7-8,TRBJ2-7,TRBD2,NA,CASSPSPRSGTGHEQYF,TGTGCCAGCAGCCCCTCACCCCGCAGCGGGACCGGCCACGAGCAGTACTTC
TRBV29-1,TRBJ2-1,TRBD2,NA,CSVSLAGVGNEQFF,TGCAGCGTTAGCCTAGCGGGAGTCGGCAATGAGCAGTTCTTC
TRBV6-5,TRBJ2-7,TRBD2,NA,CASRGLAGYEQYF,TGTGCCAGCAGGGGACTAGCGGGATACGAGCAGTACTTC
TRBV6-6,TRBJ2-5,NA,NA,CASSSRRQETQYF,TGTGCCAGCAGTTCCCGACGGCAAGAGACCCAGTACTTC
TRBV7-9,TRBJ2-5,NA,NA,CASSSLTSMETQYF,TGTGCCAGCAGCTCCCTTACTAGTATGGAGACCCAGTACTTC
TRBV9,TRBJ1-1,TRBD1,NA,CASSPHPGQGKTEAFF,TGTGCCAGCAGCCCCCACCCGGGACAGGGGAAGACTGAAGCTTTCTTT
TRBV6-5,TRBJ1-5,NA,NA,CASSYGRGQPQHF,TGTGCCAGCAGTTACGGAAGGGGCCAGCCCCAGCATTTT
TRBV6-5,TRBJ1-5,NA,NA,CASSYDQGSNQPQHF,TGTGCCAGCAGTTACGACCAAGGGAGCAATCAGCCCCAGCATTTT
TRBV29-1,TRBJ2-3,TRBD1,few,CSVGQGTSTDTQYF,TGCAGCGTGGGACAGGGGACCAGCACAGATACGCAGTATTTT